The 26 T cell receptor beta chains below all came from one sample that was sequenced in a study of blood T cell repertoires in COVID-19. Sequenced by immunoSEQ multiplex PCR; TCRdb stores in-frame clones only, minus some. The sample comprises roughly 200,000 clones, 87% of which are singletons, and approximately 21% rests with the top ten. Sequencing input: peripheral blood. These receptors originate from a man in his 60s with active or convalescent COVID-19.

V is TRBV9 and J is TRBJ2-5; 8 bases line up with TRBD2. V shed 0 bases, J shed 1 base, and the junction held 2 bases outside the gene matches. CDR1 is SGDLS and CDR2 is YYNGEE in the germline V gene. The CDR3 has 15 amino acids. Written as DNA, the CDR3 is TGTGCCAGCAGCGTAGGACTAGCGAGCCAAGAGACCCAGTACTTC. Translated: CASSVGLASQETQYF.

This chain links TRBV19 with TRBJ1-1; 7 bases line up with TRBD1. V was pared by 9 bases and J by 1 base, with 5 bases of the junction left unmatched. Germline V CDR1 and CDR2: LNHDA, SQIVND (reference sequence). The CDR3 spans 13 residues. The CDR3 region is CASRTGPNTEAFF. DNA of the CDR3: TGTGCCAGCCGGACAGGACCGAACACTGAAGCTTTCTTT.

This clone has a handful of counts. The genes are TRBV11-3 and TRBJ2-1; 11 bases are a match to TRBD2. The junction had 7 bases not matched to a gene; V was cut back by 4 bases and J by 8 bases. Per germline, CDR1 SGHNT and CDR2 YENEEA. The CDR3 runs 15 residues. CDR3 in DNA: TGTGCCAGCAGCTCCAATAGCGGGGGGGCGGATGAGCAGTTCTTC. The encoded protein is CASSSNSGGADEQFF.

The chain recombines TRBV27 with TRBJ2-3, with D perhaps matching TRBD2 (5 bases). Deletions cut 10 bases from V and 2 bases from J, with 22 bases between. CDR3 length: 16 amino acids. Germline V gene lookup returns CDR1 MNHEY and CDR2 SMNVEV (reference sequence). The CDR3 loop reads CATRPPAGKYTDTQYF. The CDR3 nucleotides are TGTGCCACACGCCCCCCCGCGGGTAAATACACAGATACGCAGTATTTT.

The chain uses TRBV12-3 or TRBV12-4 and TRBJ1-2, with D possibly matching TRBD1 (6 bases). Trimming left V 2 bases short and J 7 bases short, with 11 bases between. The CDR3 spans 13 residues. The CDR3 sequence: CASSLTGRGGYTF. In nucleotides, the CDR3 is TGTGCCAGCAGTTTAACAGGGAGGGGTGGCTACACCTTC.

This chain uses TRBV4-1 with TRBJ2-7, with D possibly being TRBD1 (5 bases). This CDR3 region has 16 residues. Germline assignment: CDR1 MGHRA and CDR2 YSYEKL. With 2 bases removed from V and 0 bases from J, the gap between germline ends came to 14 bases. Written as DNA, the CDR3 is TGCGCCAGCAGCCAACCCCCAGGGCATAGCTCCTACGAGCAGTACTTC. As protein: CASSQPPGHSSYEQYF.

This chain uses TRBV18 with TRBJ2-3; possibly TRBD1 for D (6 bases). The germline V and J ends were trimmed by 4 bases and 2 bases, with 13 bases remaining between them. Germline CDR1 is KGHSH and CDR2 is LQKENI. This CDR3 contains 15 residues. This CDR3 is CASSLLGGTTDTQYF. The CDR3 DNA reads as TGTGCCAGCTCACTCCTAGGGGGAACCACAGATACGCAGTATTTT.

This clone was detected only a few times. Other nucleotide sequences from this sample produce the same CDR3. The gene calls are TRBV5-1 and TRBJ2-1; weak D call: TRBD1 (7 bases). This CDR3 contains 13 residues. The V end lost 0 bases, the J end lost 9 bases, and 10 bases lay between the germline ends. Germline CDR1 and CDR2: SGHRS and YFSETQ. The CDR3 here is CASSLGQGGEQFF. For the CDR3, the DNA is TGCGCCAGCAGCTTGGGGCAGGGGGGTGAGCAGTTCTTC.

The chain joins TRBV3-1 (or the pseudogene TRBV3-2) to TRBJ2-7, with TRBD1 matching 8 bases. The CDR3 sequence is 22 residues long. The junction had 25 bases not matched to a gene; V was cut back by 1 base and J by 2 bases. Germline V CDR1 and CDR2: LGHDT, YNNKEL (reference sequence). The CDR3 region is CASSQGTNARRTGYVFAYEQYF. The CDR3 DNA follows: TGTGCCAGCAGCCAAGGAACAAACGCGAGAAGGACAGGGTATGTGTTTGCCTACGAGCAGTACTTC.

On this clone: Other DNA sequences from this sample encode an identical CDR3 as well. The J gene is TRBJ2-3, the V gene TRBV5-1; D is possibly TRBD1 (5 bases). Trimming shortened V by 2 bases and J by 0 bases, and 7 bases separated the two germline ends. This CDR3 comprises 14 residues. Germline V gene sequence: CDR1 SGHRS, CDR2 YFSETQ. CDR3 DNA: TGCGCCAGCAGCTTTCAGGGAAGCACAGATACGCAGTATTTT. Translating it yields CASSFQGSTDTQYF.

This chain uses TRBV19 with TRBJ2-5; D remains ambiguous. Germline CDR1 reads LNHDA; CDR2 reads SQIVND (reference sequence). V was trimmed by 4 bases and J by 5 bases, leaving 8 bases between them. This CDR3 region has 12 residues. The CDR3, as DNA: TGTGCCAGTAGTAGGGTGAGGGAGACCCAGTACTTC. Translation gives CASSRVRETQYF. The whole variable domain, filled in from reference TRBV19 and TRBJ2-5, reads DGGITQSPKYLFRKEGQNVTLSCEQNLNHDAMYWYRQDPGQGLRLIYYSQIVNDFQKGDIAEGYSVSREKKESFPLTVTSAQKNPTAFYLCASSRVRETQYFGPGTRLLVL.

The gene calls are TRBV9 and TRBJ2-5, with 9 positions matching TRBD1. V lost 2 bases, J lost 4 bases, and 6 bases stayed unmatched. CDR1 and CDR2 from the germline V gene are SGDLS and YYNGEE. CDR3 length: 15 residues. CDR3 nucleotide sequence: TGTGCCAGCAGCGTTACGGGACAGGGAGGAGAGACCCAGTACTTC. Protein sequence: CASSVTGQGGETQYF.

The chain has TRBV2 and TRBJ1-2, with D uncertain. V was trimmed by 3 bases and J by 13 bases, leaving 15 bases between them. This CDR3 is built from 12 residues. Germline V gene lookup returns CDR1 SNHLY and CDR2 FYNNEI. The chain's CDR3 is CASSEVPPVITF. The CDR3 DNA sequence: TGTGCCAGCAGTGAGGTCCCTCCAGTTATCACCTTC.

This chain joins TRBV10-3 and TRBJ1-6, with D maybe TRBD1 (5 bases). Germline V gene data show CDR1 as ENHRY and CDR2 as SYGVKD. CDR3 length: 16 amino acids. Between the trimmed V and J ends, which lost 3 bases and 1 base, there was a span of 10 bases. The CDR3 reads CAISESGGSYNSPLHF. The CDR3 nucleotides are TGTGCCATCAGTGAATCGGGGGGTTCCTATAATTCACCCCTCCACTTT.

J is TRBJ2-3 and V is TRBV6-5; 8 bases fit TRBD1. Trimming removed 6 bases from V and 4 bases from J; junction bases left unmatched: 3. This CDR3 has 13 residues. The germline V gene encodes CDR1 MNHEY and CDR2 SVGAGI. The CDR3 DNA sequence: TGTGCCAGCAGCAGACAGGGGCCAGATACGCAGTATTTT. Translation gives CASSRQGPDTQYF.

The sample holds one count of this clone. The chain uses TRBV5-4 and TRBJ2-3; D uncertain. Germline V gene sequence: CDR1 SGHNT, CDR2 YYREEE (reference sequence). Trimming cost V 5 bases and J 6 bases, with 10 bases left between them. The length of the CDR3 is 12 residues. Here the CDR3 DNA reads TGTGCCAGCAGTTCTTATTCGGATACGCAGTATTTT. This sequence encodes CASSSYSDTQYF. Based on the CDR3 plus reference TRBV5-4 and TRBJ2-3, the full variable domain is ETGVTQSPTHLIKTRGQQVTLRCSSQSGHNTVSWYQQALGQGPQFIFQYYREEENGRGNFPPRFSGLQFPNYSSELNVNALELDDSALYLCASSSYSDTQYFGPGTRLTVL.

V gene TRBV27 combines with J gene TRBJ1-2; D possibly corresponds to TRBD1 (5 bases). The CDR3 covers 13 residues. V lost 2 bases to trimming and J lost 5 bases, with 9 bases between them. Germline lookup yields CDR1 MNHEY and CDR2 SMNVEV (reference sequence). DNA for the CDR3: TGTGCCAGCAGTTTAGGCGGGGGGTATGGCTACACCTTC. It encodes CASSLGGGYGYTF.

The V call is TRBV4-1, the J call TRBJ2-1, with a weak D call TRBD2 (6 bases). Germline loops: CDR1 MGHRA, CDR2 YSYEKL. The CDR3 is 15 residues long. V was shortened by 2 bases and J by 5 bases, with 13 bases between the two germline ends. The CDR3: CASSQSGTLNNEQFF. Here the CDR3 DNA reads TGCGCCAGCAGCCAAAGTGGGACTCTTAACAATGAGCAGTTCTTC.

The CDR3 reads CASSLSLDNEQFF. CDR3 bases: TGTGCCAGCAGCTTATCCCTCGACAATGAGCAGTTCTTC. V usage is TRBV11-2 and J usage is TRBJ2-1; D unclear. CDR3 length equals 13 residues. Trimming cost V 2 bases and J 5 bases, with 7 bases left between them. Germline lookup yields CDR1 SGHAT and CDR2 FQNNGV. Drawing the rest from reference TRBV11-2 and TRBJ2-1, the complete variable domain is EAGVAQSPRYKIIEKRQSVAFWCNPISGHATLYWYQQILGQGPKLLIQFQNNGVVDDSQLPKDRFSAERLKGVDSTLKIQPAKLEDSAVYLCASSLSLDNEQFFGPGTRLTVL.

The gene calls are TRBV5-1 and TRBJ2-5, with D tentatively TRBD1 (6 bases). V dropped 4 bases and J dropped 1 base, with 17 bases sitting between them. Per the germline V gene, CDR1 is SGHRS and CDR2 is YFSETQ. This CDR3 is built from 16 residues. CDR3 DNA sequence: TGCGCCAGCAGCCCGACAGGCCAAACCCTCCAAGAGACCCAGTACTTC. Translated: CASSPTGQTLQETQYF.

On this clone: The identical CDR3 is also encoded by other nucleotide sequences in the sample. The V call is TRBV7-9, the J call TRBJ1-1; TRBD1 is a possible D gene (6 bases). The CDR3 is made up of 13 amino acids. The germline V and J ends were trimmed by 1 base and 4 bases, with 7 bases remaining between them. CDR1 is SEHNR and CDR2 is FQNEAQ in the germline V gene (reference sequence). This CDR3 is CASSLEGGTEAFF. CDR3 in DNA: TGTGCCAGCAGCTTAGAAGGGGGCACTGAAGCTTTCTTT.

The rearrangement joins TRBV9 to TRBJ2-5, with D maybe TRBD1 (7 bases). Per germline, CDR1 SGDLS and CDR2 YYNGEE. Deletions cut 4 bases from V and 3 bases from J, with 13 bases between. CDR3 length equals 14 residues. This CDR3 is CASSPRGEKETQYF. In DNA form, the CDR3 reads TGTGCCAGCAGCCCCAGGGGGGAGAAAGAGACCCAGTACTTC. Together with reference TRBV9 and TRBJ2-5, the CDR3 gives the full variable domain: DSGVTQTPKHLITATGQRVTLRCSPRSGDLSVYWYQQSLDQGLQFLIQYYNGEERAKGNILERFSAQQFPDLHSELNLSSLELGDSALYFCASSPRGEKETQYFGPGTRLLVL.

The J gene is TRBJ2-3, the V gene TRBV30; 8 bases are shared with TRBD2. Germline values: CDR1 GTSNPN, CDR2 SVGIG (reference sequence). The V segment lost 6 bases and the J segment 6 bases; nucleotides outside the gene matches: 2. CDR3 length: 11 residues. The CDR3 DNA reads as TGTGCCTGCCCGGGAGGGGATACGCAGTATTTT. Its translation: CACPGGDTQYF.

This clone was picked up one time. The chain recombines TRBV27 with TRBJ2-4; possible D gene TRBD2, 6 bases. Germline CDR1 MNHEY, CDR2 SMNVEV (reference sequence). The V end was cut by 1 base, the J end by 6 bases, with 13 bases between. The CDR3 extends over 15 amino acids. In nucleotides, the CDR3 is TGTGCCAGCAGTTTATATGGGGGGAGTCTAAACATTCAGTACTTC. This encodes CASSLYGGSLNIQYF.

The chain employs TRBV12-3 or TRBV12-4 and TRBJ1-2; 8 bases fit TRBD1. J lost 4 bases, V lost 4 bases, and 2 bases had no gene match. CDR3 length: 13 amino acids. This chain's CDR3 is CASSYRGTYGYTF. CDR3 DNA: TGTGCCAGCAGTTACAGGGGGACCTATGGCTACACCTTC.

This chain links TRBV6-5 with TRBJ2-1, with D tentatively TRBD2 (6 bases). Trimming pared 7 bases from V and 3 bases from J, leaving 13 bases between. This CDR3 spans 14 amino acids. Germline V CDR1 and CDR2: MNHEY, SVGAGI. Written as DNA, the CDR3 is TGTGCCAGCACCGGATCCGGGAGCTACAATGAGCAGTTCTTC. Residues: CASTGSGSYNEQFF.